This TCR beta chain was found in a study of blood T cell repertoires in COVID-19. The assay was immunoSEQ multiplex PCR, and TCRdb's table has in-frame clones only and misses some. The table has almost 350,000 clones, approximately 89% seen once. Seattle's cohort entered during active infection and was followed longitudinally. Sequenced sample: peripheral blood. The source is a woman in her fifties or sixties with COVID-19, enrolled during active disease.

The CDR3 region is CASSIGLDRGLNYGYTF. The CDR3 DNA follows: TGTGCCAGTAGTATAGGACTCGACAGGGGGCTAAACTATGGCTACACCTTC. J is TRBJ1-2 and V is TRBV19; 10 positions match TRBD1. CDR3 length: 17 residues. Germline V CDR1 and CDR2: LNHDA, SQIVND (reference sequence). Germline trimming cut 1 base from V and 2 bases from J; bases unmatched to any gene: 7.